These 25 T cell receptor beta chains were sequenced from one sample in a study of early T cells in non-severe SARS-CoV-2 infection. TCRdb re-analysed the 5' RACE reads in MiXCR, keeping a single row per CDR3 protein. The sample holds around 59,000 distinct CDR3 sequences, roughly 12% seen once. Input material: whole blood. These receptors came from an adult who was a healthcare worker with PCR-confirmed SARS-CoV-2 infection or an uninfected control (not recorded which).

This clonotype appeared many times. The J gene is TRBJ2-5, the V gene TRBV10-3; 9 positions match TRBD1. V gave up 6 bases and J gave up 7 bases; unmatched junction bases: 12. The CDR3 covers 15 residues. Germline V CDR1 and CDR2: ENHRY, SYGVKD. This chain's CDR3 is CAISQGQGERATQYF. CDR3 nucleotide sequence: TGTGCCATCAGCCAGGGACAGGGCGAAAGGGCGACCCAGTACTTC.

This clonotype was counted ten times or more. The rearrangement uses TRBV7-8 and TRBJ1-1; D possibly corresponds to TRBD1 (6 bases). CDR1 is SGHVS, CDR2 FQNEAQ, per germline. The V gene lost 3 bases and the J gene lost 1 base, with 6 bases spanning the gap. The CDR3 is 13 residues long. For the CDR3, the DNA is TGTGCCAGCAGCTTGGGACAGAACACTGAAGCTTTCTTT. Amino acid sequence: CASSLGQNTEAFF.

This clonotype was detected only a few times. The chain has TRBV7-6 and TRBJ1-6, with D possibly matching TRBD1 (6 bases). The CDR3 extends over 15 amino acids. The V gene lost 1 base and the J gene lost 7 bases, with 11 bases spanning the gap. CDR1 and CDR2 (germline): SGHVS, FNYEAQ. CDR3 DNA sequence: TGTGCCAGCAGCTTAGAGGGGGGCCGGAATTCACCCCTCCACTTT. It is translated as CASSLEGGRNSPLHF.

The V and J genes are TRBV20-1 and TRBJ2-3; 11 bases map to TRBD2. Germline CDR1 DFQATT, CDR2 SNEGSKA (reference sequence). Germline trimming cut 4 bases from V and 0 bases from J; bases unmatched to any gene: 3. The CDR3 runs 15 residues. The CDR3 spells CSATRTSGSTDTQYF. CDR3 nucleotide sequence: TGCAGTGCTACGAGGACTAGCGGGAGCACAGATACGCAGTATTTT.

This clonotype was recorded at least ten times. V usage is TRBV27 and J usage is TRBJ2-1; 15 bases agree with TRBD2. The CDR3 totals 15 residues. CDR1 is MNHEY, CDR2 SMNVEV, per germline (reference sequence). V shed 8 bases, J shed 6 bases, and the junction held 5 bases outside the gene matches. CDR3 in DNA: TGTGCCAGCCGCCGGACTAGCGGGAGGGCCAATGAGCAGTTCTTC. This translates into CASRRTSGRANEQFF.

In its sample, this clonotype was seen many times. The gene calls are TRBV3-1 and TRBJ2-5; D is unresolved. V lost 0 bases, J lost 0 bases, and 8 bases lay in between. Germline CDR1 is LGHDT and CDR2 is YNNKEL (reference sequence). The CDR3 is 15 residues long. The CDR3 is CASSQDRAHQETQYF. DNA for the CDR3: TGTGCCAGCAGCCAAGACCGGGCCCACCAAGAGACCCAGTACTTC.

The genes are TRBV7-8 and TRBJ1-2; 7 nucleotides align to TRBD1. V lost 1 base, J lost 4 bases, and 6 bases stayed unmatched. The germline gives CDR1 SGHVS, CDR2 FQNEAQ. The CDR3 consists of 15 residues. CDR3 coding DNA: TGTGCCAGCAGCTTAGTAGCACAGGGGATCTATGGCTACACCTTC. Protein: CASSLVAQGIYGYTF.

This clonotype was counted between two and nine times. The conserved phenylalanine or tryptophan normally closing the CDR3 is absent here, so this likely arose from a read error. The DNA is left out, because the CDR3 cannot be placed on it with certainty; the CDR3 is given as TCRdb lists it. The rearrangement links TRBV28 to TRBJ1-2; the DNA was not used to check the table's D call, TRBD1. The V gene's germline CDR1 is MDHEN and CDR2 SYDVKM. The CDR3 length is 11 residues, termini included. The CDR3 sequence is CASSTGTAMGI.

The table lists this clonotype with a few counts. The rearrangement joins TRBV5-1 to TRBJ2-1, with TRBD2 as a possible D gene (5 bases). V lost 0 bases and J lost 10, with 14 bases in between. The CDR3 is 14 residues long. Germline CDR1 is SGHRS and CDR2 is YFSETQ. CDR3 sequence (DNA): TGCGCCAGCAGCTTGGGAATTAGCGCCGGGGAGCAGTTCTTC. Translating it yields CASSLGISAGEQFF.

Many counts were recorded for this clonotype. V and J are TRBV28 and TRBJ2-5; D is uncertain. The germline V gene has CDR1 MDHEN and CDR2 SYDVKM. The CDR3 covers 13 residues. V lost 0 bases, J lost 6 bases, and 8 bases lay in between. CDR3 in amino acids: CASSLWAVKTQYF. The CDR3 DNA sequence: TGTGCCAGCAGTTTATGGGCGGTGAAGACCCAGTACTTC.

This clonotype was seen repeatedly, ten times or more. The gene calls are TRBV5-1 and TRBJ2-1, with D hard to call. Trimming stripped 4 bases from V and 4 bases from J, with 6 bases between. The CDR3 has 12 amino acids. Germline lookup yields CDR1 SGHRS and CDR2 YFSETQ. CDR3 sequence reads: CASSLRYNEQFF. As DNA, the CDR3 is TGCGCCAGCAGCCTCCGTTACAATGAGCAGTTCTTC.

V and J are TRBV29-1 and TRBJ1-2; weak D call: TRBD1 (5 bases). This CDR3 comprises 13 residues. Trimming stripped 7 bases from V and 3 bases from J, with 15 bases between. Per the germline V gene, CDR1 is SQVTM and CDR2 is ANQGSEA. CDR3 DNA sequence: TGCAGCGCCCTGGTAGGGGTTGACTATGGCTACACCTTC. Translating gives CSALVGVDYGYTF.

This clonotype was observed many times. CDR3 sequence: CASSYGQYTGELFF. CDR3 nucleotides: TGTGCCAGCAGTTACGGGCAATACACCGGGGAGCTGTTTTTT. The rearrangement uses TRBV6-2 or TRBV6-3 and TRBJ2-2; no clear D. Trimming took off 2 bases at V and 3 bases at J, with 7 bases between the two ends. Per germline, CDR1 MNHEY and CDR2 SVGEGT. The CDR3 loop spans 14 amino acids.

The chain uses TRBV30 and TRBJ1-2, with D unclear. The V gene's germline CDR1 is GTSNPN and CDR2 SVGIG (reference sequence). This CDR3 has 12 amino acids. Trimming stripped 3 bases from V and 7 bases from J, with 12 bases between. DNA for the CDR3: TGTGCCTGGAGAGATTACCGGGGTGGCTACACCTTC. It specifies CAWRDYRGGYTF.

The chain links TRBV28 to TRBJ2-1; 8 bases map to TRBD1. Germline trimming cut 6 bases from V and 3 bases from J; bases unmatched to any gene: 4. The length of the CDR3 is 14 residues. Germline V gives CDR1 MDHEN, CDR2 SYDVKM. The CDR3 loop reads CASRGTGLYNEQFF. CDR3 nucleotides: TGTGCCAGCAGGGGGACAGGACTCTACAATGAGCAGTTCTTC.

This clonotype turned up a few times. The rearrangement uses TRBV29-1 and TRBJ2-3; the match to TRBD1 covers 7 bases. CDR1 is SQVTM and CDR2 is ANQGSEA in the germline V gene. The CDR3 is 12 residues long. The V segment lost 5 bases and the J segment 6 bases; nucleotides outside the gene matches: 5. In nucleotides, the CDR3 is TGCAGCGTTCAGGGGGTCCCCGATACGCAGTATTTT. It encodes CSVQGVPDTQYF.

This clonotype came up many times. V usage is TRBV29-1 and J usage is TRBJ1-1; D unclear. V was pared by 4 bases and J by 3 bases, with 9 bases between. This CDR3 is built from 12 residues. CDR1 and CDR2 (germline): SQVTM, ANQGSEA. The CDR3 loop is CSVVGVYTEAFF. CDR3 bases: TGCAGCGTTGTCGGCGTATACACTGAAGCTTTCTTT.

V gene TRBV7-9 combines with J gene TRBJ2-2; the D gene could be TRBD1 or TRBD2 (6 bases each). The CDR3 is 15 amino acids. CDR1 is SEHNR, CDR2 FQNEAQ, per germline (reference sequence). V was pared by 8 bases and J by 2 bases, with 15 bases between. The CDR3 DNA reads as TGTGCCAGCCCTGCCGACGGGGGCAACACCGGGGAGCTGTTTTTT. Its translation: CASPADGGNTGELFF.

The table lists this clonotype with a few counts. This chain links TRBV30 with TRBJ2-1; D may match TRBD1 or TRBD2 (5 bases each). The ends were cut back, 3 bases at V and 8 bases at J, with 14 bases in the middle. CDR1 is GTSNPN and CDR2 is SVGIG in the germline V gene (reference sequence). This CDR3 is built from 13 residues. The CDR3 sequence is CAWSPLGVDEQFF. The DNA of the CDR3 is TGTGCCTGGAGCCCACTAGGGGTGGATGAGCAGTTCTTC.

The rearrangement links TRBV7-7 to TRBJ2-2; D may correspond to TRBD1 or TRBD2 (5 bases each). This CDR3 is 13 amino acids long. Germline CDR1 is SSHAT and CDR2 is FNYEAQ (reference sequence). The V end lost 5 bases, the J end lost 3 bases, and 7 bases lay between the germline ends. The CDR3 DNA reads TGTGCCAGCAGCGGGGGAGACACCGGGGAGCTGTTTTTT. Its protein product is CASSGGDTGELFF.

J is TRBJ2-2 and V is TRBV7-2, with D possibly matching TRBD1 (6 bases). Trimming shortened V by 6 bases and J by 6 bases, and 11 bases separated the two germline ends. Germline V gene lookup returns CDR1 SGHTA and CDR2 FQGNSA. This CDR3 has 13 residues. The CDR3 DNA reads TGTGCCAGCAGACAGTCAGGGGCCGGGGAGCTGTTTTTT. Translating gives CASRQSGAGELFF.

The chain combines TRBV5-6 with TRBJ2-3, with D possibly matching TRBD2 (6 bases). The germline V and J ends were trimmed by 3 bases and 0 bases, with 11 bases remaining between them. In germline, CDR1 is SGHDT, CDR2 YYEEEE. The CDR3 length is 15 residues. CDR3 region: CASSSLASSTDTQYF. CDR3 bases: TGTGCCAGCAGCTCTCTAGCGTCTAGCACAGATACGCAGTATTTT.

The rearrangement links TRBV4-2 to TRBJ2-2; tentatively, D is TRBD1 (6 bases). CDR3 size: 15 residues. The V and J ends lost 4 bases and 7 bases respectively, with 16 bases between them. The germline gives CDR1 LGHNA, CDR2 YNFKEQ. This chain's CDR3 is CASSPGDGSLGELFF. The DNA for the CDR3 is TGTGCCAGCAGCCCAGGGGATGGGTCCCTCGGGGAGCTGTTTTTT.

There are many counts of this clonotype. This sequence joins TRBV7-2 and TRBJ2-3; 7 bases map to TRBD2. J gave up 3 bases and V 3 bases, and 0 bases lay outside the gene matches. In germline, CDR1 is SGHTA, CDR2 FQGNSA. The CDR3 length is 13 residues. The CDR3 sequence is CASSFSGTDTQYF. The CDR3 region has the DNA TGTGCCAGCAGCTTTAGCGGGACAGATACGCAGTATTTT.

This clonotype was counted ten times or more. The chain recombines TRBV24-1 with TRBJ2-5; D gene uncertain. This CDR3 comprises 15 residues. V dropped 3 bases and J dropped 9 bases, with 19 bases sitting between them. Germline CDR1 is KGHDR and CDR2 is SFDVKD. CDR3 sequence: CATSDPSLGLAAQYF. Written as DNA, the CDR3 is TGTGCCACCAGTGATCCATCCCTCGGCCTGGCGGCCCAGTACTTC.